A selection of T cell receptor beta chains follows, all from one sample in a study of T cell repertoires in cytomegalovirus infection. TCRdb analysed the reads with MiXCR anew, one entry per CDR3 protein. The sample includes about 280,000 distinct CDR3 sequences, less than 25% of them seen just once. For these TCRs, the target antigens are not known. The starting material was cultured PBMCs, obtained from culture after CMV antigen stimulation. Source of these receptors: a human donor in good health (CMV status not recorded). Some clones in this sample may be carry-over from other donors' samples. Each CDR3 is given without its conserved first and last residue. D genes are given only for firm matches.

V gene,J gene,D gene,CDR3 protein
TRBV27,TRBJ1-2,.,ASSFHPPGVGNGYT
TRBV7-9,TRBJ2-1,TRBD1,ASSPGQYNEQF
TRBV9,TRBJ2-1,.,ASSVASRSSYNEQF
TRBV6-4,TRBJ2-2,.,ASSIGVGTGELF
TRBV20-1,TRBJ1-6,.,SARPPGTSPLH
TRBV20-1,TRBJ1-5,.,SARITGQPQH
TRBV28,TRBJ2-2,TRBD1,ASSFFGRDRGRLF
TRBV29-1,TRBJ2-1,.,SSQLQPNPVDEQF
TRBV7-9,TRBJ2-3,TRBD2,ASSLAGGADTQY
TRBV6-2/TRBV6-3,TRBJ2-5,TRBD2,ASRKTSGRALGETQY
TRBV12-3/TRBV12-4,TRBJ2-3,.,ASSLGSRTSSTDTQY
TRBV7-2,TRBJ2-5,.,ASSLGERPQETQY
TRBV5-6,TRBJ2-7,.,ASSLSLAGAAYEQY
TRBV12-3/TRBV12-4,TRBJ1-3,.,ASRSKGGSGNTIY
TRBV24-1,TRBJ1-2,TRBD1,ATRGQGGPSGEGYT